The rows below give T cell receptor beta chains drawn from one sample of a study of beta chain features in type 1 diabetes. Profiled with immunoSEQ multiplex PCR; TCRdb holds only in-frame clones, not every one. The repertoire holds some 350,000 clones, with approximately 12% as singletons. The source material was naive CD4+ T cells from blood. The receptors shown here come from a woman in her late teens or twenties with type 1 diabetes. CDR3s include the opening cysteine and the closing phenylalanine or tryptophan. The D gene is left open where the match is weak. Part of the rows lack a size; the others show once, few, many or a class for expanded clones.

TRBJ1-4 - - TRBV11-2 TGTGCCGGGGGGGGGCCAACTAATGAAAAACTGTTTTTT CAGGGPTNEKLFF
TRBJ2-7 - TRBD2 TRBV9 TGTGCCAGCAGCGGAACCGGGACTAGCGCTTCCTACGAGCAGTACTTC CASSGTGTSASYEQYF
TRBJ2-5 - TRBD1 TRBV2 TGTGCCAGCAGCTGGACCGACGGGACAGGGGAAAAGACCCAGTACTTC CASSWTDGTGEKTQYF
TRBJ2-3 few TRBD2 TRBV30 TGTGCCTGTCCTAGCGGGAGGAGGGCAGATACGCAGTATTTT CACPSGRRADTQYF
TRBJ2-3 - - TRBV25-1 TGTGCCAGCAGGGACAGTCGGAGCACAGATACGCAGTATTTT CASRDSRSTDTQYF
TRBJ1-1 - - TRBV7-6 TGTGCCAGCAGCTTACCCGGGAGACAACTGAACACTGAAGCTTTCTTT CASSLPGRQLNTEAFF
TRBJ2-1 few TRBD2 TRBV30 TGTGCCTGGAGTGTGCTTAGCGGGCTCTACAATGAGCAGTTCTTC CAWSVLSGLYNEQFF
TRBJ2-7 - - TRBV28 TGTGCCAGCAGTTTCAGGGTCAACGAGCAGTACTTC CASSFRVNEQYF
TRBJ2-5 few TRBD1 TRBV7-2 TGTGCCAGCAGCATCGGGACAGCAGGGGGAGAGACCCAGTACTTC CASSIGTAGGETQYF
TRBJ2-3 - - TRBV4-1 TGCGCCAGCAGCCGAGACATTCCTGGCACCTGGACAGATACGCAGTATTTT CASSRDIPGTWTDTQYF
TRBJ2-5 few - TRBV5-1 TGCGCCAGCAGCTTGGGTACAGGAGAGACCCAGTACTTC CASSLGTGETQYF
TRBJ2-1 few - TRBV5-6 TGTGCCAGCAGCCGCGTGCATCCCTACAATGAGCAGTTCTTC CASSRVHPYNEQFF
TRBJ2-5 - TRBD2 TRBV19 TGTGCCAGTAGTATAACCGGACTAGCGGGAGGTGAGACCCAGTACTTC CASSITGLAGGETQYF
TRBJ2-1 - TRBD2 TRBV7-2 TGTGCCAGCAGCTTTAGCGGGCCTGACTACAATGAGCAGTTCTTC CASSFSGPDYNEQFF
TRBJ2-3 few - TRBV7-2 TGTGCCAGCAGCTTCAGCGAAGATACGCAGTATTTT CASSFSEDTQYF
TRBJ2-1 - TRBD1 TRBV10-3 TGTGCCATCAGTCGCCGGACAGGGGGGGACAATGAGCAGTTCTTC CAISRRTGGDNEQFF